This TCR beta chain is from a study of Ad26.COV2.S vaccination and SARS-CoV-2 variants. Findings and caveats of the study: A substantial breadth of spike-specific CD8+ and CD4+ T cell responses after vaccination has been reported.

Treatment given: approximately 18 received Ad26.COV2.S at low or high dose, single or two shots; about 5 received placebo; per-sample allocation not given. Material that was analyzed had been drawn on day 63 after the first vaccine or placebo injection. Spike of the Wuhan-strain SARS-CoV-2 was expressed by an Ad26 vector, which formed the vaccine. The CDR3 length is 16 residues. CDR1 is SGDLS, CDR2 YYNGEE, per germline. V was shortened by 7 bases and J by 0 bases, with 14 bases between the two germline ends. As for this clone: Its antigen remains unidentified.

TCRdb's copy holds only in-frame clones and misses some; the assay was immunoSEQ multiplex PCR. The sample has around 340,000 clones, about 85% seen once. The origin of this receptor is a person aged 18-65 years who received the Ad26.COV2.S COVID-19 vaccine or a placebo. This specimen was peripheral blood, taken in a trial of Ad26.COV2.S vaccine versus placebo. The rearrangement joins TRBV9 to TRBJ1-6; D is possibly TRBD1 (6 bases). The CDR3 reads CASSRQGSSYNSPLHF. DNA for the CDR3: TGTGCCAGCTCAAGGCAGGGGAGCTCCTATAATTCACCCCTCCACTTT.